These T cell receptor beta chains were read from a single sample in a study of control samples from healthy donors and cancer patients. The method was immunoSEQ multiplex PCR; TCRdb's version includes in-frame clones alone and lacks a portion of them. The sample includes 63,000 or so clones, approximately 90% of them seen just once. Material for sequencing was PBMCs. The receptors here all came from a man in his fifties or sixties with colorectal cancer. The CDR3 runs from the conserved cysteine through the conserved F or W. A D gene is named only where the DNA matches it firmly. Clone sizes are given selectively: once, few, many, or a class where the clone is expanded.

d_gene: .; v_gene: TRBV14; abundance: .; j_gene: TRBJ1-1; CDR3nt: TGTGCCAGCAGCCAAGACACGGGGGTGGAAGCTTTCTTT; CDR3aa: CASSQDTGVEAFF
d_gene: TRBD2; v_gene: TRBV7-9; abundance: .; j_gene: TRBJ2-7; CDR3nt: TGTGCCAGCAGCTTTGAGACTAGCCACGAGCAGTACTTC; CDR3aa: CASSFETSHEQYF
d_gene: .; v_gene: TRBV30; abundance: .; j_gene: TRBJ2-7; CDR3nt: TGTGCCTGGAGGAGGAAAGGACCTTACGAGCAGTACTTC; CDR3aa: CAWRRKGPYEQYF
d_gene: .; v_gene: TRBV11-2; abundance: .; j_gene: TRBJ2-1; CDR3nt: TGTGCCAGCAGCTTAGGGCAGACGAGCTCCTACAATGAGCAGTTCTTC; CDR3aa: CASSLGQTSSYNEQFF
d_gene: .; v_gene: TRBV6-5; abundance: .; j_gene: TRBJ1-6; CDR3nt: TGTGCCAGCAGTTCGGGCCCCTATAATTCACCCCTCCACTTT; CDR3aa: CASSSGPYNSPLHF
d_gene: .; v_gene: TRBV7-3; abundance: once; j_gene: TRBJ1-1; CDR3nt: TGTGCCAGCAGCATTACATATGCAGCTGAAGCTTTCTTT; CDR3aa: CASSITYAAEAFF
d_gene: .; v_gene: TRBV7-8; abundance: .; j_gene: TRBJ2-3; CDR3nt: TGTGCCAGCAACCTCCCGGGGGGCACAGATACGCAGTATTTT; CDR3aa: CASNLPGGTDTQYF
d_gene: TRBD2; v_gene: TRBV2; abundance: .; j_gene: TRBJ2-7; CDR3nt: TGTGCCAGCAGTGTTGTAGCGGGGGGGTACGAGCAGTACTTC; CDR3aa: CASSVVAGGYEQYF
d_gene: .; v_gene: TRBV24-1; abundance: .; j_gene: TRBJ2-1; CDR3nt: TGTGCCACCGGCCCCCTGGGCGGTGAGCAGTTCTTC; CDR3aa: CATGPLGGEQFF
d_gene: TRBD1; v_gene: TRBV29-1; abundance: few; j_gene: TRBJ2-1; CDR3nt: TGCAGCGTCTTACAGGGGGCAAGCTACAATGAGCAGTTCTTC; CDR3aa: CSVLQGASYNEQFF
d_gene: .; v_gene: TRBV6-7; abundance: .; j_gene: TRBJ2-5; CDR3nt: TGTGCCAGCTCCATCGTAGAGGGGGGAGGGGAGACCCAGTACTTC; CDR3aa: CASSIVEGGGETQYF
d_gene: .; v_gene: TRBV9; abundance: few; j_gene: TRBJ1-2; CDR3nt: TGTGCCAGCAGCGTAGACGGCCAGGGAGTTAACTATGGCTACACCTTC; CDR3aa: CASSVDGQGVNYGYTF
d_gene: .; v_gene: TRBV7-2; abundance: .; j_gene: TRBJ2-5; CDR3nt: TGTGCCAGCAGCTTAGGAGGCTACCTAGAGACCCAGTACTTC; CDR3aa: CASSLGGYLETQYF
d_gene: .; v_gene: TRBV5-1; abundance: .; j_gene: TRBJ1-1; CDR3nt: TGCGCCAGCAGCCTTACAGGGAACACTGAAGCTTTCTTT; CDR3aa: CASSLTGNTEAFF
d_gene: .; v_gene: TRBV11-3; abundance: .; j_gene: TRBJ2-5; CDR3nt: TGTGCCAGCAGCTCACAGGGTCCAGTCCAAGAGACCCAGTACTTC; CDR3aa: CASSSQGPVQETQYF
d_gene: TRBD1; v_gene: TRBV7-6; abundance: .; j_gene: TRBJ1-2; CDR3nt: TGTGCCAGCAGCCCGGACAGGGGGGCCTCTGGCTATGGCTACACCTTC; CDR3aa: CASSPDRGASGYGYTF
d_gene: TRBD2; v_gene: TRBV7-2; abundance: .; j_gene: TRBJ2-5; CDR3nt: TGTGCCAGCAGCCGGAACCCAGCGGGGGTCGGGGAGACCCAGTACTTC; CDR3aa: CASSRNPAGVGETQYF
d_gene: .; v_gene: TRBV9; abundance: .; j_gene: TRBJ2-1; CDR3nt: TGTGCCAGCAGCGTAGGACTAGTGGGCTACAATGAGCAGTTCTTC; CDR3aa: CASSVGLVGYNEQFF
d_gene: TRBD2; v_gene: TRBV12-5; abundance: .; j_gene: TRBJ2-3; CDR3nt: TGTGCTAGTGGTCCCCGGGGGGGCATGGATACGCAGTATTTT; CDR3aa: CASGPRGGMDTQYF
d_gene: .; v_gene: TRBV9; abundance: .; j_gene: TRBJ1-1; CDR3nt: TGTGCCAGCAGCGTAGGGCGAACGGGATCTGGCACTGAAGCTTTCTTT; CDR3aa: CASSVGRTGSGTEAFF
d_gene: .; v_gene: TRBV4-1; abundance: once; j_gene: TRBJ1-1; CDR3nt: TGCGCCAGCAGCCAAGATTGGGTAATCACTGAAGCTTTCTTT; CDR3aa: CASSQDWVITEAFF
d_gene: .; v_gene: TRBV7-2; abundance: .; j_gene: TRBJ1-2; CDR3nt: TGTGCCAGCAGCTTAGGGGCAGGGAACTATGGCTACACCTTC; CDR3aa: CASSLGAGNYGYTF
d_gene: .; v_gene: TRBV4-3; abundance: .; j_gene: TRBJ2-5; CDR3nt: TGCGCCAGCAGCCAAGATCCCCCCCCAGCGGGAGAGACCCAGTACTTC; CDR3aa: CASSQDPPPAGETQYF
d_gene: .; v_gene: TRBV10-3; abundance: .; j_gene: TRBJ1-1; CDR3nt: TGTGCCATCAGCACAGGGCTGAACACTGAAGCTTTCTTT; CDR3aa: CAISTGLNTEAFF
d_gene: TRBD1; v_gene: TRBV9; abundance: .; j_gene: TRBJ2-7; CDR3nt: TGTGCCAGCAGCCCCGCCGGGACAGGGGGATCCGAGCAGTACTTC; CDR3aa: CASSPAGTGGSEQYF
d_gene: .; v_gene: TRBV9; abundance: .; j_gene: TRBJ2-1; CDR3nt: TGTGCCAGCAGCGTAGGGCGGTTCCCCCTCTACAATGAGCAGTTCTTC; CDR3aa: CASSVGRFPLYNEQFF
d_gene: TRBD1; v_gene: TRBV18; abundance: .; j_gene: TRBJ2-7; CDR3nt: TGTGCCAGCTCACCCGGACAGGGCAAAGGCGGGGACTCCTACGAGCAGTACTTC; CDR3aa: CASSPGQGKGGDSYEQYF
d_gene: .; v_gene: TRBV11-1; abundance: .; j_gene: TRBJ2-4; CDR3nt: TGTGCCAGCAGCCCAGGGGGGGGTTCGATTCAGTACTTC; CDR3aa: CASSPGGGSIQYF
d_gene: .; v_gene: TRBV7-9; abundance: .; j_gene: TRBJ2-4; CDR3nt: TGTGCCAGCAGCCGCGAAAACATTCAGTACTTC; CDR3aa: CASSRENIQYF
d_gene: TRBD2; v_gene: TRBV7-9; abundance: .; j_gene: TRBJ2-3; CDR3nt: TGTGCCAGCACCCGAGGGTATAGCGGGGGGGCAGATACGCAGTATTTT; CDR3aa: CASTRGYSGGADTQYF
d_gene: TRBD2; v_gene: TRBV10-3; abundance: .; j_gene: TRBJ2-1; CDR3nt: TGTGCCATCAGTTCTAGCGGGGTGAGGGAGCAGTTCTTC; CDR3aa: CAISSSGVREQFF
d_gene: .; v_gene: TRBV7-2; abundance: .; j_gene: TRBJ1-6; CDR3nt: TGTGCCAGCAGCCCCGCTGGCTCATCGACAGTAGTCCTCCACTTT; CDR3aa: CASSPAGSSTVVLHF
d_gene: .; v_gene: TRBV7-3; abundance: .; j_gene: TRBJ2-2; CDR3nt: TGTGCCAGCAGCTCCCCCAACACCGGGGAGCTGTTTTTT; CDR3aa: CASSSPNTGELFF
d_gene: .; v_gene: TRBV7-6; abundance: .; j_gene: TRBJ1-2; CDR3nt: TGTGCCAGCAGCTCCAGCGGGAGCTATGGCTACACCTTC; CDR3aa: CASSSSGSYGYTF
d_gene: TRBD2; v_gene: TRBV19; abundance: .; j_gene: TRBJ2-7; CDR3nt: TGTGCCAGTAGTCTATCCGGGACTAGCGGAGGATTCTCCTACGAGCAGTACTTC; CDR3aa: CASSLSGTSGGFSYEQYF
d_gene: TRBD2; v_gene: TRBV7-2; abundance: .; j_gene: TRBJ2-5; CDR3nt: TGTGCCAGCAGCTCCCTCGGGACTAGCAGGGAGACCCAGTACTTC; CDR3aa: CASSSLGTSRETQYF
d_gene: TRBD2; v_gene: TRBV7-2; abundance: .; j_gene: TRBJ2-1; CDR3nt: TGTGCCAGCAGCCGGACTAGCGTCGGGGCCAATGAGCAGTTCTTC; CDR3aa: CASSRTSVGANEQFF
d_gene: .; v_gene: TRBV4-2; abundance: .; j_gene: TRBJ2-5; CDR3nt: TGTGCCAGCAGCTCCGACCCCGGCGGGTCCCAAGAGACCCAGTACTTC; CDR3aa: CASSSDPGGSQETQYF
d_gene: .; v_gene: TRBV7-6; abundance: .; j_gene: TRBJ2-2; CDR3nt: TGTGCCAGCAGCTTAATCGGAACGAACACCGGGGAGCTGTTTTTT; CDR3aa: CASSLIGTNTGELFF
d_gene: .; v_gene: TRBV27; abundance: .; j_gene: TRBJ1-5; CDR3nt: TGTGCCAGCAGTTTATCGATACGGGGCAATCAGCCCCAGCATTTT; CDR3aa: CASSLSIRGNQPQHF
d_gene: .; v_gene: TRBV9; abundance: .; j_gene: TRBJ1-1; CDR3nt: TGTGCCAGCAGCGTCACAGGGAACACTGAAGCTTTCTTT; CDR3aa: CASSVTGNTEAFF
d_gene: .; v_gene: TRBV30; abundance: .; j_gene: TRBJ2-3; CDR3nt: TGTGCCTGGAGTGGAGGGATAGATACGCAGTATTTT; CDR3aa: CAWSGGIDTQYF
d_gene: TRBD2; v_gene: TRBV24-1; abundance: .; j_gene: TRBJ2-5; CDR3nt: TGTGCCACCAGCGGACTAGCGGGGACTAAAGAGACCCAGTACTTC; CDR3aa: CATSGLAGTKETQYF
d_gene: .; v_gene: TRBV3-1/TRBV3-2; abundance: .; j_gene: TRBJ2-1; CDR3nt: TGTGCCAGCAGCCCCTCCATGAATGAGCAGTTCTTC; CDR3aa: CASSPSMNEQFF
d_gene: .; v_gene: TRBV11-2; abundance: .; j_gene: TRBJ2-3; CDR3nt: TGTGCCAGCAGCTTAGTTCCGGGGGCCACAGATACGCAGTATTTT; CDR3aa: CASSLVPGATDTQYF
d_gene: .; v_gene: TRBV6-5; abundance: .; j_gene: TRBJ2-1; CDR3nt: TGTGCCAGCAAAGTTGGGGGCATGAACTACAATGAGCAGTTCTTC; CDR3aa: CASKVGGMNYNEQFF
d_gene: .; v_gene: TRBV7-9; abundance: once; j_gene: TRBJ2-5; CDR3nt: TGTGCCAGCAGCTCTGTGGCTCAAGAGACCCAGTACTTC; CDR3aa: CASSSVAQETQYF
d_gene: .; v_gene: TRBV3-1/TRBV3-2; abundance: .; j_gene: TRBJ1-5; CDR3nt: TGTGCCAGCAGCCAGAGGTTCGGGGCCTGGGGCAATCAGCCCCAGCATTTT; CDR3aa: CASSQRFGAWGNQPQHF
d_gene: .; v_gene: TRBV3-1/TRBV3-2; abundance: .; j_gene: TRBJ2-1; CDR3nt: TGTGCCAGCAGCCAAGCCTTGGTGCGGGCGGCTGAGCAGTTCTTC; CDR3aa: CASSQALVRAAEQFF
d_gene: .; v_gene: TRBV7-2; abundance: .; j_gene: TRBJ2-3; CDR3nt: TGTGCCAGCAGCTTAAGGGTCAGGGAAAACCGCCCGCTATCAGATACGCAGTATTTT; CDR3aa: CASSLRVRENRPLSDTQYF
d_gene: .; v_gene: TRBV4-3; abundance: .; j_gene: TRBJ1-4; CDR3nt: TGCGCCAGCAGCCAAGTTTACAACCTTGGTGAAAAACTGTTTTTT; CDR3aa: CASSQVYNLGEKLFF
d_gene: .; v_gene: TRBV12-5; abundance: .; j_gene: TRBJ1-1; CDR3nt: TGTGCTAGTGGTTTGGACCACGGCACTGAAGCTTTCTTT; CDR3aa: CASGLDHGTEAFF
d_gene: .; v_gene: TRBV7-6; abundance: .; j_gene: TRBJ2-2; CDR3nt: TGTGCCAGCAGCTTTGGAGCCCTCCCATTATACGGCGGGGAGCTGTTTTTT; CDR3aa: CASSFGALPLYGGELFF
d_gene: .; v_gene: TRBV2; abundance: few; j_gene: TRBJ1-5; CDR3nt: TGTGCCAGCGCCTCAGAAGGTAATAGCAATCAGCCCCAGCATTTT; CDR3aa: CASASEGNSNQPQHF